Listed here are 2 T cell receptor beta chains from one sample, sequenced in a study of T cell clonality in common variable immunodeficiency. Points from the study as a whole: Common variable immunodeficiency TCR beta sequences reportedly had fewer deletions and N-nucleotide insertions.

These receptors' antigens are unknown. Sequenced by immunoSEQ multiplex PCR; TCRdb stores in-frame clones only, minus some. This sample has some 20,000 clones and no singletons, with about 2.5% in the ten largest. Sequencing used peripheral blood mononuclear cells. Receptors were obtained from a human donor with common variable immunodeficiency.

This clone has just a few counts. The DNA ends 3 residues before the CDR3 does, and the rest of the CDR3 is filled in from the germline J gene. The V call is TRBV20-1, the J call TRBJ1-5; no reliable D call. Germline V lookup: CDR1 DFQATT, CDR2 SNEGSKA (reference sequence). The germline V and J ends were trimmed by 3 bases and 1 base, with 13 bases remaining between them. The CDR3 loop spans 15 amino acids. CDR3 sequence reads: CSARHAGLSNQPQHF. CDR3 DNA, as far as it was read: TGCAGTGCTAGGCATGCCGGGTTAAGCAATCAGCCC.

This clone was counted between two and nine times. The CDR3 end is not reached by the read, which stops 3 residues before it; the germline J gene fills it in. V usage is TRBV19 and J usage is TRBJ2-5; D may correspond to TRBD1 or TRBD2 (5 bases each). Germline CDR1 and CDR2: LNHDA and SQIVND (reference sequence). This CDR3 is built from 14 residues. V was clipped by 5 bases and J by 5 bases, with 15 bases between them. The CDR3 spells CASSGTGGRETQYF. The sequenced part of the CDR3 DNA is TGTGCCAGTAGTGGTACAGGAGGAAGGGAGACC.